This T cell receptor (beta chain) is from a study of beta chain features in type 1 diabetes. At the level of the study: All samples together contributed 100 million to 120 million sorted cells for examination. Study results and caveats: A cDNA-based sequencing approach could over-represent cells with high TCR expression. In comparison with healthy donors, patients had naive, central memory and Treg TCRB repertoires that appeared more similar.

CD4+ cells of the naive, central memory, regulatory and stem cell-like memory types were sorted via CD45RO/CCR7/CD25/CD127/CD95/CD27. This clone was picked up a small number of times. The antigen is not known. Every isolated RNA sample was fully reverse transcribed, so sequencing captured expressed TCRB transcripts. Assay: immunoSEQ multiplex PCR; the TCRdb copy retains only in-frame clones and omits some. Of about 140,000 clones listed, about 9.7% are singletons. Sample: central memory CD4+ T cells from blood. The clonotype originates from a woman aged 40 to 55 in good health.

CDR3 sequence (DNA): TGCGCCAGCAGCTTAGTAGGCAGGCGAACCTACGAGCAGTACTTC. It yields the protein CASSLVGRRTYEQYF. The chain carries TRBV10-2 and TRBJ2-7; D remains ambiguous. Germline lookup yields CDR1 WSHSY and CDR2 SAAADI. This CDR3 spans 15 amino acids. Trimming left V 6 bases short and J 2 bases short, with 17 bases between.